The clone carrying this T cell receptor beta chain was seen a few times. What it binds is unknown. These data belong to a study of T cells in Graves' hyperthyroidism and ophthalmopathy. Findings of the study overall: Ophthalmopathy and stable hyperthyroidism were told apart by a 13 V-J model. The model forecast ophthalmopathy, anticipating it by a median around 6.5 months before onset.

The germline CDR1 and CDR2 sequences are ENHRY and SYGVKD. The CDR3 loop spans 15 amino acids. Germline trimming cut 5 bases from V and 3 bases from J; bases unmatched to any gene: 7. Amplification of TCR beta CDR3 regions used RNA as the template. First-round RT-PCR of the TCR CDR3 relied on the HTBI primer set. TCRdb passed the multiplex PCR reads through MiXCR, listing each CDR3 protein once. The top ten clones hold roughly 19% of a sample with 450,000 to 700,000 distinct CDR3 sequences, more than 45% of them seen once. The clonotype originates from an adult woman with Graves' disease, either hyperthyroidism or ophthalmopathy (not recorded which). The sequenced material came from peripheral blood or thyroid tissue (not recorded which). The chain couples TRBV10-3 to TRBJ2-5; 9 bases align to TRBD1. CDR3 loop: CAISSSGTGKETQYF. In nucleotides, the CDR3 is TGTGCCATCAGTTCCTCCGGGACAGGGAAAGAGACCCAGTACTTC.